The 22 T cell receptor beta chains below all came from one sample that was sequenced in a study of blood T cell repertoires in COVID-19. Libraries were prepared by immunoSEQ multiplex PCR; TCRdb keeps only in-frame clonotypes and omits some of them. The sample records more than 95,000 clones, 55% to 70% being singletons. Sequencing used peripheral blood. The receptor set was obtained from a woman between 70 and 85 years old with acute or convalescent COVID-19.

This chain connects TRBV6-4 to TRBJ1-5; 8 nucleotides line up with TRBD1. The V segment lost 2 bases and the J segment 7 bases; nucleotides outside the gene matches: 10. This CDR3 has 16 amino acids. The germline gives CDR1 MRHNA, CDR2 SNTAGT. The CDR3 DNA reads as TGTGCCAGCAGTGACCCAGGGGGCGCGCGGAAACAGCCCCAGCATTTT. Translating it yields CASSDPGGARKQPQHF.

V and J are TRBV11-2 and TRBJ2-5, with D maybe TRBD1 (6 bases). The CDR3 has 16 amino acids. In germline, CDR1 is SGHAT, CDR2 FQNNGV. Trimming removed 5 bases from V and 5 bases from J, with 21 bases in between. DNA for the CDR3: TGTGCCAGCAGCCCCATTTCTCGTTGGGGGCGGGAGACCCAGTACTTC. This translates into CASSPISRWGRETQYF.

This clone has a handful of counts. The chain's CDR3 is CASKEVLGSQLFF. The DNA for the CDR3 is TGTGCCAGCAAGGAGGTATTGGGTTCGCAACTGTTTTTT. V and J are TRBV2 and TRBJ1-4; D ambiguous. The germline V gene has CDR1 SNHLY and CDR2 FYNNEI. The CDR3 runs 13 residues. V was clipped by 7 bases and J by 12 bases, with 18 bases between them. Variable domain in full (rest from reference TRBV2 and TRBJ1-4): EPEVTQTPSHQVTQMGQEVILRCVPISNHLYFYWYRQILGQKVEFLVSFYNNEISEKSEIFDDQFSVERPDGSNFTLKIRSTKLEDSAMYFCASKEVLGSQLFFGSGTQLSVL.

The chain employs TRBV5-1 and TRBJ2-1, with a tentative D call TRBD1 (6 bases). The germline CDR1 and CDR2 sequences are SGHRS and YFSETQ. The CDR3 covers 15 residues. The V gene lost 3 bases and the J gene lost 4 bases, with 14 bases spanning the gap. The CDR3 DNA is TGCGCCAGCAGCTCAGGGGACCTAGGGTACAATGAGCAGTTCTTC. Translated, it gives CASSSGDLGYNEQFF.

This chain joins TRBV28 and TRBJ1-2; 9 nucleotides align to TRBD1. Germline V gene data show CDR1 as MDHEN and CDR2 as SYDVKM. The CDR3 runs 14 residues. J lost 8 bases, V lost 7 bases, and 11 bases had no gene match. The CDR3 protein is CASIAQDRGPGYTF. CDR3 nucleotides: TGTGCCAGCATTGCTCAGGACAGGGGCCCGGGCTACACCTTC.

This clone was recorded at least ten times. The V gene is TRBV28, the J gene TRBJ1-5; D is possibly TRBD1 (6 bases). Trimming shortened V by 3 bases and J by 2 bases, and 8 bases separated the two germline ends. CDR1 is MDHEN, CDR2 SYDVKM, per germline. The CDR3 extends over 14 amino acids. In DNA, the CDR3 is TGTGCCAGCAGTTTGTCAGGGGGCAATCAGCCCCAGCATTTT. Protein product: CASSLSGGNQPQHF.

This clone was recorded only once. The rearrangement uses TRBV9 and TRBJ2-7, with 9 bases that match TRBD1. The CDR3 contains 15 residues. The germline V gene encodes CDR1 SGDLS and CDR2 YYNGEE. Trimming removed 0 bases from V and 3 bases from J; junction bases left unmatched: 4. The CDR3 DNA sequence: TGTGCCAGCAGCGTAGCAACAGGGGGCCTCTACGAGCAGTACTTC. Translation gives CASSVATGGLYEQYF.

This chain joins TRBV6-1 and TRBJ2-7, with 7 nucleotides matching TRBD2. CDR3 size: 15 residues. The germline gives CDR1 MNHNS, CDR2 SASEGT. V shed 0 bases, J shed 6 bases, and the junction held 8 bases outside the gene matches. CDR3 sequence (DNA): TGTGCCAGCAGTGAAGCGGGGAGGGAGGGAGTCGAGCAGTACTTC. This gives the protein CASSEAGREGVEQYF.

The chain recombines TRBV19 with TRBJ1-1; 9 nucleotides match TRBD1. This CDR3 region has 16 residues. Germline assignment: CDR1 LNHDA and CDR2 SQIVND (reference sequence). V shed 4 bases, J shed 5 bases, and the junction held 11 bases outside the gene matches. CDR3 in DNA: TGTGCCAGTAGTAGACGACAGGGGGAAGGGGGAACTGAAGCTTTCTTT. Translation gives CASSRRQGEGGTEAFF.

The chain joins TRBV10-3 to TRBJ1-1; TRBD1 might be the D (5 bases). Germline CDR1 reads ENHRY; CDR2 reads SYGVKD. The V end was cut by 5 bases, the J end by 7 bases, with 14 bases between. The CDR3 has 13 residues. CDR3 nucleotide sequence: TGTGCCATCAGTACAGACAGCCCCCGTGAAGCTTTCTTT. Protein product: CAISTDSPREAFF.

On this clone: One junction end disagrees with the germline gene, perhaps due to a read error. The chain recombines TRBV6-8 with TRBJ1-5; TRBD1 matches at 10 bases. Germline loops: CDR1 MNHGY, CDR2 SAAAGT. The length of the CDR3 is 19 residues. Here the CDR3 DNA reads TGTGCCAGCAGTCACTCCGGGACAGGGGAACCTTCTAGCAATCAGCCCCAGCATTTT. Residues: CASSHSGTGEPSSNQPQHF.

CDR3 nucleotide sequence: TGTGCCAGCGGAACAATGCGGCCGTCGCCGGGAGTCAGTGCTTACGAGCAGTACTTC. Protein sequence: CASGTMRPSPGVSAYEQYF. The chain recombines TRBV5-6 with TRBJ2-7, with D possibly TRBD2 on 6 matching bases. V shed 7 bases and J shed 4 bases, with 33 bases lying between them. The CDR3 consists of 19 residues. The V gene's germline CDR1 is SGHDT and CDR2 YYEEEE.

This chain uses TRBV2 with TRBJ2-7; 10 nucleotides agree with TRBD2. The trim removed 6 bases at V and 1 base at J, leaving 6 bases unmatched. Germline values: CDR1 SNHLY, CDR2 FYNNEI. The CDR3 consists of 15 residues. The CDR3 DNA reads as TGTGCCAGCAGAGTTGGACTAGCGGCGTCCTACGAGCAGTACTTC. This sequence encodes CASRVGLAASYEQYF.

This clone was observed a handful of times. This chain joins TRBV27 and TRBJ1-2; tentatively, D is TRBD1 (5 bases). Per the germline V gene, CDR1 is MNHEY and CDR2 is SMNVEV (reference sequence). Trimming removed 2 bases from V and 2 bases from J, with 15 bases in between. This CDR3 has 16 amino acids. The CDR3: CASSLGEGRGNYGYTF. CDR3 nucleotides: TGTGCCAGCAGTTTAGGGGAAGGGAGGGGAAACTATGGCTACACCTTC.

The chain links TRBV10-3 to TRBJ1-1; 9 nucleotides line up with TRBD1. The trim removed 9 bases at V and 1 base at J, leaving 9 bases unmatched. Per the germline V gene, CDR1 is ENHRY and CDR2 is SYGVKD. The CDR3 length is 15 residues. This CDR3 reads CAMRSGTGRNTEAFF. The CDR3 DNA follows: TGTGCCATGCGCTCCGGGACAGGGAGGAACACTGAAGCTTTCTTT.

This clone was detected only a few times. This sequence joins TRBV7-9 and TRBJ2-1; 7 positions match TRBD2. The CDR3 consists of 15 residues. V shed 5 bases, J shed 6 bases, and the junction held 10 bases outside the gene matches. Germline CDR1 and CDR2: SEHNR and FQNEAQ (reference sequence). Here the CDR3 reads CASSPLGGGGNEQFF. In DNA, the CDR3 is TGTGCCAGCAGCCCCCTTGGTGGGGGGGGCAATGAGCAGTTCTTC.

The count of this clone is one. This chain's CDR3 is CATSADRNTEAFF. The CDR3 DNA sequence: TGTGCCACCAGCGCAGACAGGAACACTGAAGCTTTCTTT. V usage is TRBV15 and J usage is TRBJ1-1; D is perhaps TRBD1 (5 bases). Trimming removed 5 bases at V and 1 base at J, with 8 bases between. Germline-derived CDR1 and CDR2 are LNHNV and YYDKDF (reference sequence). The CDR3 length is 13 residues.

This chain's CDR3 is CASGGDRGLAGWRNGYTF. Here the CDR3 DNA reads TGTGCCAGCGGAGGGGACAGGGGGCTTGCGGGTTGGAGGAATGGCTACACCTTC. The V and J genes are TRBV5-8 and TRBJ1-2; 12 bases align to TRBD1. CDR1 is SGHTS and CDR2 is YDEGEE in the germline V gene. The CDR3 sequence is 18 residues long. V shed 7 bases and J 6 bases; nucleotides not matched to a gene: 19.

The J gene is TRBJ2-7, the V gene TRBV7-9; 10 nucleotides agree with TRBD1. Germline CDR1 SEHNR, CDR2 FQNEAQ (reference sequence). Trimming took 3 bases from V and 2 from J; bases not matched to a gene: 1. This CDR3 contains 14 residues. CDR3 region: CASSFGTGAYEQYF. DNA of the CDR3: TGTGCCAGCAGCTTCGGGACAGGGGCCTACGAGCAGTACTTC.

This clone has a handful of counts. The chain recombines TRBV15 with TRBJ2-1, with 8 bases matching TRBD2. The CDR3 sequence is 13 residues long. CDR1 LNHNV and CDR2 YYDKDF come from the germline V gene (reference sequence). Trimming at V came to 3 bases and at J to 9 bases, leaving 4 bases not matched to a gene. CDR3 amino acids: CATSRGLGVEQFF. CDR3 DNA sequence: TGTGCCACCAGCAGGGGACTAGGGGTTGAGCAGTTCTTC. Looking up the rest from reference TRBV15 and TRBJ2-1 gives the full variable domain: DAMVIQNPRYQVTQFGKPVTLSCSQTLNHNVMYWYQQKSSQAPKLLFHYYDKDFNNEADTPDNFQSRRPNTSFCFLDIRSPGLGDTAMYLCATSRGLGVEQFFGPGTRLTVL.

This clone was seen just once. V and J are TRBV24-1 and TRBJ1-5; TRBD1 matches 8 bases. In germline, CDR1 is KGHDR, CDR2 SFDVKD. J was trimmed by 10 bases and V by 9 bases; bases with no gene match: 10. The CDR3 loop spans 13 amino acids. Here the CDR3 reads CATQTGQGGPQHF. The CDR3 bases are TGTGCCACCCAAACCGGACAGGGAGGCCCCCAGCATTTT.

The rearrangement uses TRBV19 and TRBJ1-2; D is ambiguous. Germline V gene sequence: CDR1 LNHDA, CDR2 SQIVND (reference sequence). Trimming pared 3 bases from V and 5 bases from J, leaving 7 bases between. This CDR3 has 12 amino acids. CDR3 sequence reads: CASSIPGYGYTF. Here the CDR3 DNA reads TGTGCCAGTAGTATCCCAGGTTATGGCTACACCTTC.